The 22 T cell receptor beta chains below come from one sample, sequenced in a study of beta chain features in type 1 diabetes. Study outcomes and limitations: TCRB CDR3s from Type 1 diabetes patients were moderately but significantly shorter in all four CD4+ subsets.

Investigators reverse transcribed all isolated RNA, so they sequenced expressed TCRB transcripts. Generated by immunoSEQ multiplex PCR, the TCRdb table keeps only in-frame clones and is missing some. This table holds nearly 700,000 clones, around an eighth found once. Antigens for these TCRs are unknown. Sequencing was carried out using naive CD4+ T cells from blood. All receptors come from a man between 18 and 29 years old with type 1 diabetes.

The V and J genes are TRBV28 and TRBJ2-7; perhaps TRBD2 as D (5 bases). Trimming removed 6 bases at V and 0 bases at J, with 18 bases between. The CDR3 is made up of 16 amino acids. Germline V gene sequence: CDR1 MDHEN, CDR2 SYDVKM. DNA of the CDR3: TGTGCCAGCAGATCCCTAGCCTCACCCCGCTCCTACGAGCAGTACTTC. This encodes CASRSLASPRSYEQYF. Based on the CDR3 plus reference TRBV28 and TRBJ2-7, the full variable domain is DVKVTQSSRYLVKRTGEKVFLECVQDMDHENMFWYRQDPGLGLRLIYFSYDVKMKEKGDIPEGYSVSREKKERFSLILESASTNQTSMYLCASRSLASPRSYEQYFGPGTRLTVT.

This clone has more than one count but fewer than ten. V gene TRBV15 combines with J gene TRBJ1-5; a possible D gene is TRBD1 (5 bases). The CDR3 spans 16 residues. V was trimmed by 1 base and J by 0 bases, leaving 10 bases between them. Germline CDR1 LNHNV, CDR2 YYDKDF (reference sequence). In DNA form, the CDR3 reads TGTGCCACCAGCAGAGCCCCCGACAGTAGCAATCAGCCCCAGCATTTT. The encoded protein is CATSRAPDSSNQPQHF.

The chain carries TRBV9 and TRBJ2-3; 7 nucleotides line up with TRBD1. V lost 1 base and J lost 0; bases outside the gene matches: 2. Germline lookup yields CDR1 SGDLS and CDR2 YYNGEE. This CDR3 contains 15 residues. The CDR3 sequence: CASSVRQGSTDTQYF. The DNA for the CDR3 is TGTGCCAGCAGCGTAAGACAGGGTAGCACAGATACGCAGTATTTT.

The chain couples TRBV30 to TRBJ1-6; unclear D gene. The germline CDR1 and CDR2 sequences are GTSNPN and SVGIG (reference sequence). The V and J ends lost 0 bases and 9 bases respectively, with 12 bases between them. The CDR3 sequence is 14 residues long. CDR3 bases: TGTGCCTGGAGTGTAGGAGGGTCGGGTTCACCCCTCCACTTT. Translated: CAWSVGGSGSPLHF.

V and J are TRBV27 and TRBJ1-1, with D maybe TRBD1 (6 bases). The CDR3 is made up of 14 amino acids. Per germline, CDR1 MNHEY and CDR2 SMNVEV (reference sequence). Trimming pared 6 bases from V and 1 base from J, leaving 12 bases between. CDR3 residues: CASSSGQTNTEAFF. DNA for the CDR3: TGTGCCAGCAGCTCTGGACAGACGAACACTGAAGCTTTCTTT.

The CDR3 here is CASNKREQYF. The CDR3 region has the DNA TGTGCCAGCAACAAAAGAGAGCAGTACTTC. The chain has TRBV2 and TRBJ2-7, with D unclear. Germline CDR1 SNHLY, CDR2 FYNNEI. This CDR3 is 10 amino acids long. Trimming took 7 bases from V and 7 from J, leaving 8 bases between them.

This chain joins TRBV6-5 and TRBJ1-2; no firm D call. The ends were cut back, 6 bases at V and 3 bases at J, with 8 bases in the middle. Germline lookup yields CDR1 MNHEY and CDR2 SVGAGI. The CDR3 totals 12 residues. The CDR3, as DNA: TGTGCCAGCAGCCAAGAAGACTATGGCTACACCTTC. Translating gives CASSQEDYGYTF.

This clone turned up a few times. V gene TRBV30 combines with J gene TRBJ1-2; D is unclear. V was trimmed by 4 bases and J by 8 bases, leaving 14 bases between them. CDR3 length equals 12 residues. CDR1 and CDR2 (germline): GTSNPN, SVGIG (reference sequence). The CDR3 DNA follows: TGTGCCTGGACCCGTCCCGGCGACGGCTACACCTTC. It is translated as CAWTRPGDGYTF.

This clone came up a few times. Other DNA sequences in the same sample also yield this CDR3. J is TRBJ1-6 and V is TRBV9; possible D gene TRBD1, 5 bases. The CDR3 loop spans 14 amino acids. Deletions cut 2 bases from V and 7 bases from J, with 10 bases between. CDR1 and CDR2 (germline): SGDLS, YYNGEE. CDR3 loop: CASSVGLDNSPLHF. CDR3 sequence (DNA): TGTGCCAGCAGCGTGGGACTTGACAATTCACCCCTCCACTTT.

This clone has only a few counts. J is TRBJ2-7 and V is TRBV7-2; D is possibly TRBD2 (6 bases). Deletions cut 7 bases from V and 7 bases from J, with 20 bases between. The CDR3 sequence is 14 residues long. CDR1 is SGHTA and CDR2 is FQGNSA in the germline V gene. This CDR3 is CASTSGTPLGEQYF. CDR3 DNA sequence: TGTGCCAGCACATCCGGGACTCCGCTGGGAGAGCAGTACTTC.

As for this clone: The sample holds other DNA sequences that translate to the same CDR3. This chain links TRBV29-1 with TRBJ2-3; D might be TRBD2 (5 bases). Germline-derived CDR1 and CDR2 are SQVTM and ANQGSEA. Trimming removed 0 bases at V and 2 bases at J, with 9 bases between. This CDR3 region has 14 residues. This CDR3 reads CSVEEYGLTDTQYF. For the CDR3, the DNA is TGCAGCGTTGAAGAGTACGGACTCACAGATACGCAGTATTTT.

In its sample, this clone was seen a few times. The CDR3 loop reads CASSLLGSGVQETQYF. DNA of the CDR3: TGTGCCAGCAGCCTCCTAGGGAGCGGGGTTCAAGAGACCCAGTACTTC. The gene calls are TRBV7-3 and TRBJ2-5; 7 bases match TRBD2. This CDR3 comprises 16 residues. V lost 5 bases and J lost 2; bases outside the gene matches: 11. From germline, CDR1 is SGHTA and CDR2 FQGTGA.

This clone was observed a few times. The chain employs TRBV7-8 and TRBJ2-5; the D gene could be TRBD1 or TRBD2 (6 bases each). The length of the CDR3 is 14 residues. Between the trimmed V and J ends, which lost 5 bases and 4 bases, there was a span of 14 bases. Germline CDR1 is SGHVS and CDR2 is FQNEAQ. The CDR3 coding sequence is TGTGCCAGCAGCCGAGGGGGAGGAATAGAGACCCAGTACTTC. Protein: CASSRGGGIETQYF.

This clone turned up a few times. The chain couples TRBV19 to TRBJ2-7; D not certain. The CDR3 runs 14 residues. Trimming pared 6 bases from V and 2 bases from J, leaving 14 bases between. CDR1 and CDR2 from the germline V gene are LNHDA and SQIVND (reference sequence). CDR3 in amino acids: CASSTAVAAYEQYF. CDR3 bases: TGTGCCAGTAGCACCGCAGTGGCGGCCTACGAGCAGTACTTC. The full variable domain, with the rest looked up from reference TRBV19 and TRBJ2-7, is DGGITQSPKYLFRKEGQNVTLSCEQNLNHDAMYWYRQDPGQGLRLIYYSQIVNDFQKGDIAEGYSVSREKKESFPLTVTSAQKNPTAFYLCASSTAVAAYEQYFGPGTRLTVT.

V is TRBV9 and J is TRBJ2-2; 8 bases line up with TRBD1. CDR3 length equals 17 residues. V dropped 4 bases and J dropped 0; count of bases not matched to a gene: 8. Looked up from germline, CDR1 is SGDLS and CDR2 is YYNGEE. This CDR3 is CASSPRQGPANTGELFF. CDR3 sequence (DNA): TGTGCCAGCAGCCCCCGACAGGGGCCAGCGAACACCGGGGAGCTGTTTTTT.

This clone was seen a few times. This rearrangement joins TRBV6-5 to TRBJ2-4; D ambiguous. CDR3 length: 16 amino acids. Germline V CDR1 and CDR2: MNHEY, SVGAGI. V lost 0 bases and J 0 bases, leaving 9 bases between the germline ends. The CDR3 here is CASSYSNSLAKNIQYF. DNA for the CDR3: TGTGCCAGCAGTTACTCGAACAGCCTAGCCAAAAACATTCAGTACTTC.

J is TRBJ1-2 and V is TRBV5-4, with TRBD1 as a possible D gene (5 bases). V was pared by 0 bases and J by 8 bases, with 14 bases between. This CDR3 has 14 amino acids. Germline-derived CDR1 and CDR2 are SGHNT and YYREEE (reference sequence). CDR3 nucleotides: TGTGCCAGCAGCTTGGCTGGGGGATCGAGGGGCTACACCTTC. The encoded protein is CASSLAGGSRGYTF.

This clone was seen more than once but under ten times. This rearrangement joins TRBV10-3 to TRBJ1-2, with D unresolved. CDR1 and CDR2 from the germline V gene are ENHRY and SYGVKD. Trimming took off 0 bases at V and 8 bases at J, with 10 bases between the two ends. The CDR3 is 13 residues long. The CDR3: CAISESPLMGYTF. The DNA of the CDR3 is TGTGCCATCAGTGAGTCGCCCCTCATGGGCTACACCTTC.

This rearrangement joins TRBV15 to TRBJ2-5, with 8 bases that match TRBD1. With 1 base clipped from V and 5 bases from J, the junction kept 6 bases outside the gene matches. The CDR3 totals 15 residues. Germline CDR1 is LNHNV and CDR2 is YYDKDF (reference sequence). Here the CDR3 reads CATSRGADRAETQYF. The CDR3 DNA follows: TGTGCCACCAGCAGAGGTGCGGACAGGGCGGAGACCCAGTACTTC.

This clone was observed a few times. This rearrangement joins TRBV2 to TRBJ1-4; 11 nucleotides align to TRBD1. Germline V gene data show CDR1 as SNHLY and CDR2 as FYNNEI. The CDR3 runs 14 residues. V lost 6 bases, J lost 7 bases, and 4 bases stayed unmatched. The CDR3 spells CASSVDRGREKLFF. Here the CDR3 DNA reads TGTGCCAGCAGCGTGGACAGGGGGCGTGAAAAACTGTTTTTT.

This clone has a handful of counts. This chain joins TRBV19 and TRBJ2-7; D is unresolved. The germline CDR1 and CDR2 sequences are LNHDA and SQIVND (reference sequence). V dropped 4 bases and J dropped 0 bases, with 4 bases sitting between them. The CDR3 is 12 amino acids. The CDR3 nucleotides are TGTGCCAGTAGTACAGCCTCCTACGAGCAGTACTTC. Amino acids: CASSTASYEQYF.

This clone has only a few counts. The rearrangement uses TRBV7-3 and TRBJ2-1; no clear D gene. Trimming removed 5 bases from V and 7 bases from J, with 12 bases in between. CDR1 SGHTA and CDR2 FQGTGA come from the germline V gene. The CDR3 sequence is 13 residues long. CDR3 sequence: CASSAYTDNEQFF. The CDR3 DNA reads TGTGCCAGCAGCGCCTACACCGATAATGAGCAGTTCTTC.